The rows below give T cell receptor beta chains drawn from one sample of a study of low-dose radiotherapy and immunotherapy resistance in tumors. MiXCR, applied by TCRdb to the reads, yields one record per CDR3 protein. The sample records approximately 84,000 distinct CDR3 sequences, around 17% being singletons. Material: PBMCs, obtained after low-dose radiotherapy plus immunotherapy. The receptors come from a male donor with prostate cancer. Both conserved end residues are part of each CDR3. D genes are given only for firm matches. The listing skips clone size in some rows; elsewhere it reads once, few, many or a size class.

CDR3nt: TGTGCCAGCAGCGTGGGGACTCTAGAGGGGCAGCCCCAGCATTTT
CDR3aa: CASSVGTLEGQPQHF
v_gene: TRBV5-5
d_gene: .
abundance: .
j_gene: TRBJ1-5

CDR3nt: TGTGCCAGCTCACCCCTGCAGGGGAGAAGGGAGCTGTTTTTT
CDR3aa: CASSPLQGRRELFF
v_gene: TRBV18
d_gene: .
abundance: many
j_gene: TRBJ2-2

CDR3nt: TGCAGTGCTAGGCTTCGGACAGGAGAAAATTCACCCCTCCACTTT
CDR3aa: CSARLRTGENSPLHF
v_gene: TRBV20-1
d_gene: TRBD1
abundance: many
j_gene: TRBJ1-6

CDR3nt: TGCAGCGGGACTAGCGGGAGGGAGGAGCAGTTCTTC
CDR3aa: CSGTSGREEQFF
v_gene: TRBV29-1
d_gene: TRBD2
abundance: many
j_gene: TRBJ2-1

CDR3nt: TGCAGCGTCCGGGTGGGTACGGGGCAGTTCTTC
CDR3aa: CSVRVGTGQFF
v_gene: TRBV29-1
d_gene: .
abundance: many
j_gene: TRBJ2-1

CDR3nt: TGTGCCATCAGTGAGCGGGTGGGTGTCTACGAGCAGTACTTC
CDR3aa: CAISERVGVYEQYF
v_gene: TRBV10-3
d_gene: .
abundance: .
j_gene: TRBJ2-7

CDR3nt: TGCGCCAGCAGCCCCGACGATCGCAGGGAGACCCAGTACTTC
CDR3aa: CASSPDDRRETQYF
v_gene: TRBV10-2
d_gene: .
abundance: .
j_gene: TRBJ2-5

CDR3nt: TGTGCCAGCAGACAGAACACCGGGGAGCTGTTTTTT
CDR3aa: CASRQNTGELFF
v_gene: TRBV6-6
d_gene: .
abundance: many
j_gene: TRBJ2-2

CDR3nt: TGTGCCACTCGTGTGTCGCTCGGCGATGGCTACACCTTC
CDR3aa: CATRVSLGDGYTF
v_gene: TRBV19
d_gene: .
abundance: many
j_gene: TRBJ1-2

CDR3nt: TGTGCCAGCAGCCCTCCGGCGGGACTAGCGGGAGTTCCCGGAGAGACCCAGTACTTC
CDR3aa: CASSPPAGLAGVPGETQYF
v_gene: TRBV11-1
d_gene: TRBD2
abundance: .
j_gene: TRBJ2-5

CDR3nt: TGCAGTGCAGTACCATCGGAGACCCAGTACTTC
CDR3aa: CSAVPSETQYF
v_gene: TRBV20-1
d_gene: .
abundance: many
j_gene: TRBJ2-5

CDR3nt: TGTGCCAGCTCACCACCAACAGCGGGCACTAACGAGCAGTACTTC
CDR3aa: CASSPPTAGTNEQYF
v_gene: TRBV18
d_gene: .
abundance: many
j_gene: TRBJ2-7

CDR3nt: TGTGCCAGCAGCTTGGACAGTGATCAGCCCCAGCATTTT
CDR3aa: CASSLDSDQPQHF
v_gene: TRBV5-8
d_gene: .
abundance: .
j_gene: TRBJ1-5

CDR3nt: TGCGCCAGCAGCTCTAGGACTAGCCATTACAATGAGCAGTTCTTC
CDR3aa: CASSSRTSHYNEQFF
v_gene: TRBV5-1
d_gene: TRBD2
abundance: few
j_gene: TRBJ2-1

CDR3nt: TGTGCCTGGGATGCCAGGGCGGAATACTCTGGGGCCAACGTCCTGACTTTC
CDR3aa: CAWDARAEYSGANVLTF
v_gene: TRBV30
d_gene: .
abundance: many
j_gene: TRBJ2-6

CDR3nt: TGTGCCAGCAGCGTACCCCCAGGACAGGGCTTAAGCACAGATACGCAGTATTTT
CDR3aa: CASSVPPGQGLSTDTQYF
v_gene: TRBV9
d_gene: TRBD1
abundance: once
j_gene: TRBJ2-3

CDR3nt: TGTGCCAGCAGCTACGCGGGGGGTAGCAATCAGCCCCAGCATTTT
CDR3aa: CASSYAGGSNQPQHF
v_gene: TRBV6-2/TRBV6-3
d_gene: .
abundance: many
j_gene: TRBJ1-5

CDR3nt: TGTGCCAGCAGTTCCTCGATTGGGACGGAATATTTT
CDR3aa: CASSSSIGTEYF
v_gene: TRBV28
d_gene: .
abundance: many
j_gene: TRBJ2-3

CDR3nt: TGCAGTGCCCAAGGACAGGGAGGGTACAATGAGCAGTTCTTC
CDR3aa: CSAQGQGGYNEQFF
v_gene: TRBV20-1
d_gene: .
abundance: few
j_gene: TRBJ2-1

CDR3nt: TGCAGCGTTGCTCGGGGGGATGGCAATCAGCCCCAGCATTTT
CDR3aa: CSVARGDGNQPQHF
v_gene: TRBV29-1
d_gene: .
abundance: many
j_gene: TRBJ1-5

CDR3nt: TGTGCCAGCAGCACTCAGACTAGCGGGACAAGCGAGCAGTACTTC
CDR3aa: CASSTQTSGTSEQYF
v_gene: TRBV7-2
d_gene: TRBD2
abundance: many
j_gene: TRBJ2-7

CDR3nt: TGTGCCAGCAGTTTGGGGCAGGGGAATATCAGAGGCTACACCTTC
CDR3aa: CASSLGQGNIRGYTF
v_gene: TRBV28
d_gene: .
abundance: many
j_gene: TRBJ1-2

CDR3nt: TGCGCCAGCAGCCAAGCTAGCGGGAGTAAGGATGAGCAGTTCTTC
CDR3aa: CASSQASGSKDEQFF
v_gene: TRBV4-1
d_gene: TRBD2
abundance: many
j_gene: TRBJ2-1

CDR3nt: TGCAGTGCTAGAGATAGCCTAGCGGGAGATCTGCTGTTCTTC
CDR3aa: CSARDSLAGDLLFF
v_gene: TRBV20-1
d_gene: TRBD2
abundance: many
j_gene: TRBJ2-1

CDR3nt: TGTGCCAGCAGTGGGGGACAAATGAACACCGGGGAGCTGTTTTTT
CDR3aa: CASSGGQMNTGELFF
v_gene: TRBV6-1
d_gene: .
abundance: many
j_gene: TRBJ2-2

CDR3nt: TGTGCCAGCAGCAGCTTCGGGACAGGGGACCGTGATGAGCAGTTCTTC
CDR3aa: CASSSFGTGDRDEQFF
v_gene: TRBV14
d_gene: TRBD1
abundance: many
j_gene: TRBJ2-1